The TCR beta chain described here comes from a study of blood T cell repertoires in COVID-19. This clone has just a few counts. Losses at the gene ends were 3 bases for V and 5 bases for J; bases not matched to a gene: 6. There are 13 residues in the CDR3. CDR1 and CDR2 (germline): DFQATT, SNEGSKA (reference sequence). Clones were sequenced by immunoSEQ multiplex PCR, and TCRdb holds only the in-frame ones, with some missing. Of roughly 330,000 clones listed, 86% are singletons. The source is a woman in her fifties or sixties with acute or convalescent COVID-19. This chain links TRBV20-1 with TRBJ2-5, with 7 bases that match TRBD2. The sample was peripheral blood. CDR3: CSASGGRRETQYF. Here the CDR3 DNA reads TGCAGTGCTAGTGGCGGGAGAAGGGAGACCCAGTACTTC.